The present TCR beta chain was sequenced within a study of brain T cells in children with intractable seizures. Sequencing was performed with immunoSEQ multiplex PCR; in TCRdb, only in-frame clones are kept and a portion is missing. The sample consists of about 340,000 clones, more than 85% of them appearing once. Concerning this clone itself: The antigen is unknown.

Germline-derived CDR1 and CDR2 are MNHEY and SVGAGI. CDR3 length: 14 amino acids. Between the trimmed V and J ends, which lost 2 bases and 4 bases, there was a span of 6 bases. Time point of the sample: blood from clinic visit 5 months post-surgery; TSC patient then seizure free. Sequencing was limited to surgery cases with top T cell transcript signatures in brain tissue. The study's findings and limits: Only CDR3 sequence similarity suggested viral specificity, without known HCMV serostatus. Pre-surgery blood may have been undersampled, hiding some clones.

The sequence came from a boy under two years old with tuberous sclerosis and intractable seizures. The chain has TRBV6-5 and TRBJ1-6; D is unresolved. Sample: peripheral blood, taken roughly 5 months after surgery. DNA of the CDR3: TGTGCCAGCAGTTACATAGGGTATAATTCACCCCTCCACTTT. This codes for CASSYIGYNSPLHF.